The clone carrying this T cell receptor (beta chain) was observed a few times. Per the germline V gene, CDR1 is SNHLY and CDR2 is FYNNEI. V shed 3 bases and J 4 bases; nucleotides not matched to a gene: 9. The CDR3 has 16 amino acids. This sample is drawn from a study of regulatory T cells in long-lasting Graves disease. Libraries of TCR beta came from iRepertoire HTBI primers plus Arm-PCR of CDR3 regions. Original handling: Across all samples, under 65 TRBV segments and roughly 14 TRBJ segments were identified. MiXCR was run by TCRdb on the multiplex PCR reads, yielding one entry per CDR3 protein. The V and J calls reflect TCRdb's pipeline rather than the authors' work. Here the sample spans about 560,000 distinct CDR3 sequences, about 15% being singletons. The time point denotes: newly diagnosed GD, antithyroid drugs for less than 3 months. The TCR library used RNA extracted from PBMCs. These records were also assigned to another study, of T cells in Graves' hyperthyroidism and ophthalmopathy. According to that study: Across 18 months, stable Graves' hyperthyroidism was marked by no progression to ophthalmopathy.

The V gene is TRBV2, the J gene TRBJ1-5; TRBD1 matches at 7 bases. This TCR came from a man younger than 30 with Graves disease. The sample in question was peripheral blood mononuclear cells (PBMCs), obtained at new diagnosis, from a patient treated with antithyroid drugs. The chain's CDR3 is CASSEEGQPLNQPQHF. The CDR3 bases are TGTGCCAGCAGTGAGGAGGGACAGCCACTTAATCAGCCCCAGCATTTT.